The 16 T cell receptor beta chains reported below all come from one sample, sequenced in a study of a mutant IDH1 vaccine in newly diagnosed glioma. These receptors' targets are unknown. The time point: week 5, during vaccination. The vaccine gave 300 ug of a 20-mer mutant IDH1 peptide subcutaneously per dose. Assay: immunoSEQ multiplex PCR; the TCRdb copy retains only in-frame clones and omits some. The sample shows 37,000 or so clones, around 83% of them seen only once. The sequencing used PBMCs, collected from a glioma patient whose treatment included an IDH1 peptide vaccine. All receptors come from a man between 25 and 39 years old with glioma.

The gene calls are TRBV5-6 and TRBJ1-1, with D perhaps matching TRBD1 (5 bases). CDR3 size: 16 residues. Trimming left V 0 bases short and J 0 bases short, with 12 bases between. CDR1 is SGHDT and CDR2 is YYEEEE in the germline V gene. As DNA, the CDR3 is TGTGCCAGCAGCTTGGCCGGGGGGACCATGAACACTGAAGCTTTCTTT. It encodes CASSLAGGTMNTEAFF.

Only a few counts were recorded for this clone. The genes are TRBV19 and TRBJ1-5; 8 bases are a match to TRBD1. Trimming removed 5 bases from V and 4 bases from J; junction bases left unmatched: 7. This CDR3 has 15 residues. The germline gives CDR1 LNHDA, CDR2 SQIVND (reference sequence). DNA of the CDR3: TGTGCCAGTAGTCGGAAAGGACAGGGAAATCAGCCCCAGCATTTT. This sequence encodes CASSRKGQGNQPQHF.

The chain employs TRBV2 and TRBJ1-4; no clear D. CDR1 and CDR2 from the germline V gene are SNHLY and FYNNEI. CDR3 length: 17 amino acids. V lost 7 bases and J 0 bases, leaving 18 bases between the germline ends. CDR3 DNA: TGTGCCAGCACTCTAAGGGTTCTTACAGCAACTAATGAAAAACTGTTTTTT. Its protein product is CASTLRVLTATNEKLFF.

The table lists this clone with a count of one. The V call is TRBV19, the J call TRBJ2-7, with 11 nucleotides matching TRBD1. The CDR3 loop spans 16 amino acids. The germline V gene encodes CDR1 LNHDA and CDR2 SQIVND (reference sequence). V lost 3 bases and J lost 7; bases outside the gene matches: 11. The CDR3 region is CASSIFRTGGAGEQYF. DNA of the CDR3: TGTGCCAGTAGTATTTTCCGGACAGGGGGCGCGGGGGAGCAGTACTTC.

The genes are TRBV2 and TRBJ2-5, with D hard to call. Germline CDR1 and CDR2: SNHLY and FYNNEI. CDR3 size: 11 residues. The V gene lost 7 bases and the J gene lost 5 bases, with 8 bases spanning the gap. In DNA form, the CDR3 reads TGTGCCAGCACGGCTGAGGAGACCCAGTACTTC. This sequence encodes CASTAEETQYF.

This clone was found a few times. The chain is built from TRBV10-3 and TRBJ2-2; TRBD1 agrees at 9 bases. There are 16 residues in the CDR3. V lost 3 bases and J lost 1; bases outside the gene matches: 3. Germline V gives CDR1 ENHRY, CDR2 SYGVKD. CDR3: CAISDPGQGNTGELFF. CDR3 coding DNA: TGTGCCATCAGTGACCCGGGACAGGGGAACACCGGGGAGCTGTTTTTT.

DNA for the CDR3: TGTGCCATCAGTGAGTCCCAGGCCACAGATACGCAGTATTTT. Residues: CAISESQATDTQYF. This chain uses TRBV10-3 with TRBJ2-3; D gene unclear. The ends were cut back, 0 bases at V and 2 bases at J, with 6 bases in the middle. Germline V gene sequence: CDR1 ENHRY, CDR2 SYGVKD. CDR3 length: 14 residues.

Only a few counts were recorded for this clone. J is TRBJ2-1 and V is TRBV14; possibly TRBD1 or TRBD2 for D (5 bases each). This CDR3 comprises 11 residues. Germline CDR1 SGHDN, CDR2 FVKESK. Trimming removed 3 bases at V and 8 bases at J, with 5 bases between. CDR3 DNA sequence: TGTGCCAGCAGCCAGGGACATGAGCAGTTCTTC. As protein: CASSQGHEQFF.

The V and J genes are TRBV18 and TRBJ2-4, with TRBD1 as a possible D gene (5 bases). CDR3 size: 15 residues. V was trimmed by 3 bases and J by 1 base, leaving 10 bases between them. CDR1 KGHSH and CDR2 LQKENI come from the germline V gene. The CDR3 loop reads CASSPAGYAKNIQYF. The CDR3 bases are TGTGCCAGCTCACCTGCAGGGTATGCCAAAAACATTCAGTACTTC.

V and J are TRBV19 and TRBJ1-5; 10 nucleotides agree with TRBD1. Germline assignment: CDR1 LNHDA and CDR2 SQIVND (reference sequence). With V trimmed by 3 bases and J by 0 bases, 11 bases remained unmatched. The CDR3 has 19 residues. CDR3 coding DNA: TGTGCCAGTAGTATCGGCCGGGACAGGGGCTCGAATAGCAATCAGCCCCAGCATTTT. The encoded protein is CASSIGRDRGSNSNQPQHF.

The chain links TRBV29-1 to TRBJ1-1, with a tentative D call TRBD1 (5 bases). V lost 7 bases and J 1 base, leaving 16 bases between the germline ends. Germline V lookup: CDR1 SQVTM, CDR2 ANQGSEA. The CDR3 is made up of 14 amino acids. The CDR3 DNA reads TGCAGCGCAATTTCGACGGGGGAGAACACTGAAGCTTTCTTT. Translating gives CSAISTGENTEAFF. Variable domain in full (rest from reference TRBV29-1 and TRBJ1-1): SAVISQKPSRDICQRGTSLTIQCQVDSQVTMMFWYRQQPGQSLTLIATANQGSEATYESGFVIDKFPISRPNLTFSTLTVSNMSPEDSSIYLCSAISTGENTEAFFGQGTRLTVV.

This chain links TRBV27 with TRBJ1-5; D remains unclear. V lost 0 bases and J lost 1, with 7 bases in between. The CDR3 is made up of 15 amino acids. Germline V gene sequence: CDR1 MNHEY, CDR2 SMNVEV (reference sequence). As DNA, the CDR3 is TGTGCCAGCAGTTTATCCGGGATCAGCAATCAGCCCCAGCATTTT. This translates into CASSLSGISNQPQHF.

V and J are TRBV28 and TRBJ1-1, with D possibly TRBD1 on 5 matching bases. V was cut by 3 bases and J by 5 bases, with 13 bases left in between. Germline lookup yields CDR1 MDHEN and CDR2 SYDVKM. CDR3 length: 14 residues. The CDR3 DNA follows: TGTGCCAGCAGTTTGGCCAGGGCTCATACTGAAGCTTTCTTT. This encodes CASSLARAHTEAFF.

This clone has only one observation. The J gene is TRBJ2-7, the V gene TRBV7-3; 11 positions agree with TRBD1. V trimming: 4 bases; J trimming: 9 bases; junction bases outside the gene matches: 5. From germline, CDR1 is SGHTA and CDR2 FQGTGA. The CDR3 has 13 residues. This chain's CDR3 is CASSSRTGGLQYF. Here the CDR3 DNA reads TGTGCCAGCAGCTCGCGGACAGGGGGCTTGCAGTACTTC.

The V call is TRBV29-1, the J call TRBJ1-2; D perhaps matches TRBD1 (5 bases). V was trimmed by 2 bases and J by 3 bases, leaving 16 bases between them. The CDR3 is 15 residues long. CDR1 is SQVTM and CDR2 is ANQGSEA in the germline V gene. CDR3 region: CSVERRAGTYYGYTF. As DNA, the CDR3 is TGCAGCGTTGAAAGGCGGGCAGGGACTTACTATGGCTACACCTTC.

The rearrangement joins TRBV7-9 to TRBJ2-7; TRBD1 might be the D (5 bases). The germline V gene has CDR1 SEHNR and CDR2 FQNEAQ (reference sequence). Trimming removed 8 bases from V and 2 bases from J, with 10 bases in between. The CDR3 sequence is 12 residues long. The CDR3 nucleotides read TGTGCCAGCGGGGCAGGTCCCTACGAGCAGTACTTC. It specifies CASGAGPYEQYF.